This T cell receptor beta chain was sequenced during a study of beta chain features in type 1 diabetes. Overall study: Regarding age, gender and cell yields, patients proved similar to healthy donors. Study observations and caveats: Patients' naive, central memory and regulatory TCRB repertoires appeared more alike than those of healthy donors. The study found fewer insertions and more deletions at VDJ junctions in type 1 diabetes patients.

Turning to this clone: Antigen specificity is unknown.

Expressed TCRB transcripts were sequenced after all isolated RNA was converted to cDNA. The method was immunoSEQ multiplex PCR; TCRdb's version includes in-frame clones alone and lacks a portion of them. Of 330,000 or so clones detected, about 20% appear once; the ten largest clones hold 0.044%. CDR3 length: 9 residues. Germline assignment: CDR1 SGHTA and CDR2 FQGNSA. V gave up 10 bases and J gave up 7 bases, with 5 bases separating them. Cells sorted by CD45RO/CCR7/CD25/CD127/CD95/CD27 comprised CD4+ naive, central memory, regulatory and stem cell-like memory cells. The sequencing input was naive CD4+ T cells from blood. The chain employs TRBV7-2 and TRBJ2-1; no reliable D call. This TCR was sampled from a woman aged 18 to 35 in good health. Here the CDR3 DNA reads TGTGCCACCCCTAATGAGCAGTTCTTC. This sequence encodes CATPNEQFF.